This entry is about one T cell receptor (beta chain). CDR3 and TCR beta VDJ profiling relied on a genomic DNA template. Using its own MiXCR run on the reads, TCRdb lists one record per CDR3 protein. The sample has 180,000 or so distinct CDR3 sequences, 46% seen once. The germline gives CDR1 SNHLY, CDR2 FYNNEI. The V gene lost 2 bases and the J gene lost 7 bases, with 6 bases spanning the gap. The CDR3 covers 13 residues. This entry comes from a study of CD8+CD57+ T cells in acquired aplastic anemia. The TCR comes from a human donor in good health. The chain recombines TRBV2 with TRBJ1-6; D is unresolved. Sequenced: sorted CD4+, CD8+, or CD8+CD57+ T cells (not recorded which) from PBMCs. The CDR3 spells CASSETGNSPLHF. CDR3 DNA sequence: TGTGCCAGCAGTGAAACGGGGAATTCACCCCTCCACTTT.